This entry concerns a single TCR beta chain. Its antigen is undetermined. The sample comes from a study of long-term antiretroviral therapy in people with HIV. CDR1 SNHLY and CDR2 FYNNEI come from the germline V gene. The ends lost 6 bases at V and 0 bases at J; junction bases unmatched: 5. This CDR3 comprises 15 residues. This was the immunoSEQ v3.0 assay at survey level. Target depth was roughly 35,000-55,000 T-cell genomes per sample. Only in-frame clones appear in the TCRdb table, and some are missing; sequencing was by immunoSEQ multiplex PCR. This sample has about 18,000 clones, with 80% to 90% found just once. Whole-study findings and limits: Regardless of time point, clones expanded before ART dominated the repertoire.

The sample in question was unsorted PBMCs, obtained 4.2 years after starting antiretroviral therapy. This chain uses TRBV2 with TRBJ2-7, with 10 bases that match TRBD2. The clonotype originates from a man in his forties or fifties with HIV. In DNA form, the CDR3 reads TGTGCCAGCAGGAAGAGCGGGGGGGCCTCCTACGAGCAGTACTTC. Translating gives CASRKSGGASYEQYF.